This TCR beta chain was sequenced in a study of shared clonotypes between healthy human individuals (dated by TCRdb to about 2020). In the study overall: A couple of women and a few men aged 18 to 49 years were included in the cohort. For each donor, three plates each were used for CD4 naive and CD4 memory, two plates were used for CD8 naive, and one plate was used for CD8 memory. To estimate repertoire size and how much clonotypes are shared between individuals, the study performed deep sequencing of blood TCR repertoires from roughly five healthy adults. To increase sequencing depth and limit assay-specific biases, different laboratories used diverse techniques to prepare libraries and sequence TCR repertoires. Leukapheresis yielded between about 0.94 and 9 billion PBMCs per donor. What the work shows at the level of the full study, not this receptor alone: Compared with non-shared clonotypes, the clonotypes found in all four sorted-subset donors had higher generation probabilities. Rarefaction of sorted-subset datasets indicated incomplete sequencing despite the large sequencing depth. Sampling was limited to blood, and TCR repertoires in tissue likely differ from TCR repertoires in blood. Because the study included only a small number of donors, the genetic and exposure-history diversity represented was limited. Naive subsets generally had larger estimated clonotype richness than memory subsets. Pairwise subsampling led to the expectation that sequencing depth would affect the degree of clonotype sharing among donors. Across a handful of donors, around 5.4% of naive CD4, 3.5% of naive CD8, under 2.5% of memory CD4, and 0.4% of memory CD8 clonotypes were shared.

The CDR3 numbers 14 residues from cysteine through phenylalanine. Of the read, only the CDR3 DNA is kept; its 42 bases are in frame from base 1. Relative to germline, V is 7 bases shorter and J is 1 base shorter, with 10 bases between their ends. CDR1 and CDR2, looked up from the germline V gene, are ENHRY and SYGVKD. The donors were healthy, HIV-negative adults with no recently reported acute infections or vaccinations. Every donor was a Caucasian adult residing in Nashville, Tennessee, USA. CD4+ T cells were enriched through magnetic negative selection, after which naive cells were positively selected on CD45RA and the remaining negative fraction served as the memory subset. Blood was collected by leukapheresis, and PBMCs were isolated by Ficoll-Histopaque density gradient centrifugation and then cryopreserved in liquid nitrogen vapor phase. Purity and quantity of every magnetically sorted T cell population were checked by analytical flow cytometry. Genomic DNA was isolated from each sorted fraction and quantified by UV absorbance on a Nanodrop 2000c.

As concerns this clone: This clone's antigen is unknown. It has no much larger one-base neighbor in the sample; base qualities were not kept.

Using the deep immunoSEQ assay, TCR CDR3 regions were amplified from genomic DNA by multiplex PCR. Genomic DNA extracted from each cell subset was distributed evenly over all wells of several immunoSEQ 96-well plates, and each plate served as one replicate. For sorted subsets, approximately 200 ng of genomic DNA, equivalent to 25,000 to 35,000 T cell genomes, went into each replicate PCR. Purified libraries were measured with a Qubit 3.0 fluorometer, size-checked on a Bioanalyzer 2100, and measured again with the KAPA Library Quantification kit. Every immunoSEQ 96-well plate was sequenced on a separate single-read 150-cycle Illumina NextSeq 550 flow cell. As for the authors' bioinformatics: The immunoSEQ output contained only junctional sequences without quality scores, so filtering could not match that applied to full-length reads. To assign V/J genes and CDR3, sequences were annotated using PyIR, a Python wrapper for IgBLAST v1.9, with IMGT germline references. Any read was removed if the V/J assignment was weak (E-value above 1e-6), the CDR3 was missing, or the read contained stop codons, out-of-frame junctions, or ambiguous translated residues. V3J clonotypes were defined by identical inferred V gene, J gene, and CDR3 amino acid sequence. The percentage overlap between two repertoires was calculated by dividing the number of shared unique clonotypes by the size of the smaller repertoire. RTK rarefaction, the Chao1 estimator, and Recon v2.1 estimates of unobserved clonotypes were used to assess repertoire richness. For all TCRbeta clonotypes obtained by the gDNA method from a few donors, generation probabilities were computed with OLGA. The immuneACCESS repertoire file appears here via TCRdb, limited to in-frame rearrangements. These files lack a portion of the clones; in checked studies, under half of the deficit traces to unresolved V genes, and the cause of the others is not known. That table gives V, J and clone size, and the DNA gave D and trimming. For this sample the table gives around 2.5 million clones, of which roughly 93% were detected only once. The ten biggest clones cover 0.36% of the sample.

The chain was built from TRBV10-3 and TRBJ2-2; the D gene identity is not certain. The sequencing sample was made of naive CD4+ T cells from PBMCs. The sample's cell subset or site, from its label and the paper: CD45RA+ positively selected. This sequence originates from a man younger than 35 in good health. Some clones in this sample may be carry-over from other donors' samples. The encoded CDR3 is CAITERLNTGELFF. The bases are TGTGCCATCACGGAGAGACTGAACACCGGGGAGCTGTTTTTT.